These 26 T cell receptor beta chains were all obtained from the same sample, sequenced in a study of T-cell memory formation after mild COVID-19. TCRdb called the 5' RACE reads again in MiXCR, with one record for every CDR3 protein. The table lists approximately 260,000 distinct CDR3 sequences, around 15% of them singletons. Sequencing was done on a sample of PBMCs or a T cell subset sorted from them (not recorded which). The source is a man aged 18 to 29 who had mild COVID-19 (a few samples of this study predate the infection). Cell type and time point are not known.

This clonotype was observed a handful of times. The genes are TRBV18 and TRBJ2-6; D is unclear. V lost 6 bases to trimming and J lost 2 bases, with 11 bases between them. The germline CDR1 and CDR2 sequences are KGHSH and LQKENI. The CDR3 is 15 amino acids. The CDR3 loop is CASSTDRAGANVLTF. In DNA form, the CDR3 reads TGTGCCAGCTCGACGGATAGGGCTGGGGCCAACGTCCTGACTTTC.

The CDR3 region is CASSLVGGGGLETQYF. CDR3 DNA: TGTGCCAGCAGCTTAGTAGGAGGCGGGGGATTGGAGACCCAGTACTTC. The genes are TRBV11-2 and TRBJ2-5, with TRBD2 matching 7 bases. Per the germline V gene, CDR1 is SGHAT and CDR2 is FQNNGV. V lost 1 base to trimming and J lost 5 bases; unmatched junction nucleotides: 10. The CDR3 sequence is 16 residues long. Combining the CDR3 with reference TRBV11-2 and TRBJ2-5 gives the whole variable domain EAGVAQSPRYKIIEKRQSVAFWCNPISGHATLYWYQQILGQGPKLLIQFQNNGVVDDSQLPKDRFSAERLKGVDSTLKIQPAKLEDSAVYLCASSLVGGGGLETQYFGPGTRLLVL.

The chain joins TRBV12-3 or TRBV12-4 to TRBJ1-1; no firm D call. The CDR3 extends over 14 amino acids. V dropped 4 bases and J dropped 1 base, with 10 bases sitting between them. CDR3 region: CASSSGLSNTEAFF. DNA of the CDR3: TGTGCCAGCAGTTCAGGTCTCTCGAACACTGAAGCTTTCTTT.

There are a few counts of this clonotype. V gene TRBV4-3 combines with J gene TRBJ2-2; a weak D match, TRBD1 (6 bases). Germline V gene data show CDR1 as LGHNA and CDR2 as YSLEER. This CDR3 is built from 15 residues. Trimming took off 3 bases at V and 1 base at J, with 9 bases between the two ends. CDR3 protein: CASSQGARNTGELFF. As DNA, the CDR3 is TGCGCCAGCAGCCAGGGGGCGAGGAACACCGGGGAGCTGTTTTTT.

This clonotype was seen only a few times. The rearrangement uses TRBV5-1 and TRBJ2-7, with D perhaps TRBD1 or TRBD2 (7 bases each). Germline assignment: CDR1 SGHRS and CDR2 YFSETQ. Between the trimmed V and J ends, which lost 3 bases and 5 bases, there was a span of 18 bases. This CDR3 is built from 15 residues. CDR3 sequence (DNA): TGCGCCAGCAGCTCCCCAGGGGGGGTGCGCGACGAGCAGTACTTC. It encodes CASSSPGGVRDEQYF. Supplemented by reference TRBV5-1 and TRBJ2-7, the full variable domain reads KAGVTQTPRYLIKTRGQQVTLSCSPISGHRSVSWYQQTPGQGLQFLFEYFSETQRNKGNFPGRFSGRQFSNSRSEMNVSTLELGDSALYLCASSSPGGVRDEQYFGPGTRLTVT.

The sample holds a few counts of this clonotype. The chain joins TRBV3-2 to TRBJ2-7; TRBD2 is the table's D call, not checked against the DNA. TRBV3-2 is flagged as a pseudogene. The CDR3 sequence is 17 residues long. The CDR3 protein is CASSQDPTSGDPYEQYF. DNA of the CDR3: TGTGCCAGCAGCCAAGATCCCACCAGCGGGGATCCGTACGAGCAGTACTTC.

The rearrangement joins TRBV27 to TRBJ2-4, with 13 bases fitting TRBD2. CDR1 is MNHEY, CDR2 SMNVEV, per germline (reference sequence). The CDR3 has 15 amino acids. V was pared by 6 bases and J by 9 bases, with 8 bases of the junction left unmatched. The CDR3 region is CASSELAGGPGIQYF. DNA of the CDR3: TGTGCCAGCAGCGAACTAGCGGGGGGGCCGGGCATTCAGTACTTC.

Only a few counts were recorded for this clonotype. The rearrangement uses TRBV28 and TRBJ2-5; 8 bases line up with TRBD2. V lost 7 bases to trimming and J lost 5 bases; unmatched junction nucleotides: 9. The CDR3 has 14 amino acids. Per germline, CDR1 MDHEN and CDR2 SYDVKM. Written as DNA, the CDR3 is TGTGCCAGCACCCGCGGGGGGCCTAGGGAGACCCAGTACTTC. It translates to CASTRGGPRETQYF.

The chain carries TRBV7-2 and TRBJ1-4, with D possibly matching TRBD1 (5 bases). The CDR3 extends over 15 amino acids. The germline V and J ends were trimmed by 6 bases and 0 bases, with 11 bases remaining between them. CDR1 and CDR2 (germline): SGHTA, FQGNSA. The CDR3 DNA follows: TGTGCCAGCAGGCAGCAAGGGGCAACTAATGAAAAACTGTTTTTT. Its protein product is CASRQQGATNEKLFF. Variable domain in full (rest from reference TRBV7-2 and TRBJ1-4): GAGVSQSPSNKVTEKGKDVELRCDPISGHTALYWYRQSLGQGLEFLIYFQGNSAPDKSGLPSDRFSAERTGGSVSTLTIQRTQQEDSAVYLCASRQQGATNEKLFFGSGTQLSVL.

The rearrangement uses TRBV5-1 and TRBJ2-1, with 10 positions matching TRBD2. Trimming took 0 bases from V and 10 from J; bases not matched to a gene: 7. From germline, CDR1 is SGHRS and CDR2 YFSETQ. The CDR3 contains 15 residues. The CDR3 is CASSLGSGGDREQFF. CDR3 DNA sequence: TGCGCCAGCAGCTTGGGCAGCGGGGGGGACAGGGAGCAGTTCTTC.

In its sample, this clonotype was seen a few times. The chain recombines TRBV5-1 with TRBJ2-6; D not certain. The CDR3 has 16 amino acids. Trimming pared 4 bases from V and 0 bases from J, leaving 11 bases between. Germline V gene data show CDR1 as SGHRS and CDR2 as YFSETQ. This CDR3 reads CASSLTSVSGANVLTF. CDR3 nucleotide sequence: TGCGCCAGCAGCCTGACCTCCGTCTCTGGGGCCAACGTCCTGACTTTC.

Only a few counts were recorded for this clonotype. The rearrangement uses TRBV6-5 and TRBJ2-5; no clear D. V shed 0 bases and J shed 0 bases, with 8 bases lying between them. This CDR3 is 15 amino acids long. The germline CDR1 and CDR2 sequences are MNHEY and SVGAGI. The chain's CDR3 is CASSYSNLYQETQYF. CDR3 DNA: TGTGCCAGCAGTTACTCGAACCTGTACCAAGAGACCCAGTACTTC.

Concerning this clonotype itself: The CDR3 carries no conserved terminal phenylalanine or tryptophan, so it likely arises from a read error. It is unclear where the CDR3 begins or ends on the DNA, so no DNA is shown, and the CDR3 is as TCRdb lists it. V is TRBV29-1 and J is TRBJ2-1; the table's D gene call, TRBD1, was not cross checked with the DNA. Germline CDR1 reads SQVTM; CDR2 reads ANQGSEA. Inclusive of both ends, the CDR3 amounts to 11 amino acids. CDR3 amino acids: CSVVPRGDFLA.

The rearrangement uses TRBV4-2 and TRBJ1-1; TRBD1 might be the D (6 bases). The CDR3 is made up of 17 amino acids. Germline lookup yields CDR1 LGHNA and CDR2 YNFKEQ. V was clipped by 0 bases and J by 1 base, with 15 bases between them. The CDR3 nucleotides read TGTGCCAGCAGCCAAGACCGCGACAGGAAGGGGAACACTGAAGCTTTCTTT. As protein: CASSQDRDRKGNTEAFF.

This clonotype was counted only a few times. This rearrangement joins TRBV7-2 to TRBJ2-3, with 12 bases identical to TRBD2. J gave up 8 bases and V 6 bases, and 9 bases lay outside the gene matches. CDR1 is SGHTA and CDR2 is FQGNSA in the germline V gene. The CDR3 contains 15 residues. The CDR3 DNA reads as TGTGCCAGCAGTATTCTAGCGGGGGGGCGGAGTACGCAGTATTTT. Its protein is CASSILAGGRSTQYF. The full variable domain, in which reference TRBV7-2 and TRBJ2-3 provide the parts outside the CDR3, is GAGVSQSPSNKVTEKGKDVELRCDPISGHTALYWYRQSLGQGLEFLIYFQGNSAPDKSGLPSDRFSAERTGGSVSTLTIQRTQQEDSAVYLCASSILAGGRSTQYFGPGTRLTVL.

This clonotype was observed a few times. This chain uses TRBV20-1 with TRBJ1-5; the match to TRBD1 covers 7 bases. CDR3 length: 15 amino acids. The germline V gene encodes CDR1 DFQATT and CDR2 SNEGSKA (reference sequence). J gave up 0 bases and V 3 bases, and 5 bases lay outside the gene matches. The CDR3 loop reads CSAREQGNSNQPQHF. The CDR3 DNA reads TGCAGTGCTAGGGAACAGGGGAATAGCAATCAGCCCCAGCATTTT.

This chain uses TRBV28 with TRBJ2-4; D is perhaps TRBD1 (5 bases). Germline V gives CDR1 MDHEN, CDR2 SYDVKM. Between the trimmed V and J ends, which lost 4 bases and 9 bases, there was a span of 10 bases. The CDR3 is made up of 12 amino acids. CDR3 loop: CASSSLRAIQYF. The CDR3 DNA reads TGTGCCAGCAGTTCCCTCAGGGCCATTCAGTACTTC.

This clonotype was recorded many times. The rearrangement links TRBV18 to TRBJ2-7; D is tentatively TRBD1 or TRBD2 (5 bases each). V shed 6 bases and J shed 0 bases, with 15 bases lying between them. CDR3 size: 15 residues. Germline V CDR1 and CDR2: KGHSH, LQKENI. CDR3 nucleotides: TGTGCCAGCTCCCGGGCCCCAGGGAGCTCCTACGAGCAGTACGTC. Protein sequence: CASSRAPGSSYEQYV.

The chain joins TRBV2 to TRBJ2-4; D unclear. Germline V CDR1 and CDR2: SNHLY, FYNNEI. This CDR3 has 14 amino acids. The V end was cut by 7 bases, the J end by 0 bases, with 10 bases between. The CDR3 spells CASNDGLAKNIQYF. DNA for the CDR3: TGTGCCAGCAACGATGGGTTAGCCAAAAACATTCAGTACTTC.

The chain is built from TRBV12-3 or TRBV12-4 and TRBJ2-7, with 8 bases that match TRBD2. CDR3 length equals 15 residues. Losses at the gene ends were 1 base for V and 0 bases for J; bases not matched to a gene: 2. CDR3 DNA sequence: TGTGCCAGCAGTTTAGTCCTAGCGGGCTCCTACGAGCAGTACTTC. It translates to CASSLVLAGSYEQYF.

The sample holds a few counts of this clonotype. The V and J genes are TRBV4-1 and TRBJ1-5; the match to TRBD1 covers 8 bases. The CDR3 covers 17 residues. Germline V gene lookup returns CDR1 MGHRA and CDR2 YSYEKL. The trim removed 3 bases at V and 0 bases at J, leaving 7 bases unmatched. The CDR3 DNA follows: TGCGCCAGCAGCCATCACTCGGACAGGGTTAGCAATCAGCCCCAGCATTTT. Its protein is CASSHHSDRVSNQPQHF.

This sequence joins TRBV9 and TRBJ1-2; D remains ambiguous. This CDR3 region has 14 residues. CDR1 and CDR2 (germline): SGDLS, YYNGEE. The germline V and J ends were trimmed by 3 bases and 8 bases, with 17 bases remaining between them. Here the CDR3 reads CASSGKQRLKGYTF. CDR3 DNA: TGTGCCAGCAGCGGTAAACAGCGGTTAAAGGGCTACACCTTC.

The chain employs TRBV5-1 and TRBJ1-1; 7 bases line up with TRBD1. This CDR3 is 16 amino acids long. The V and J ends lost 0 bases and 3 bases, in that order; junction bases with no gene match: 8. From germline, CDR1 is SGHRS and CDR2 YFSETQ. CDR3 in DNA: TGCGCCAGCAGCTTGGTGCCAGGGGGTTTCGACACTGAAGCTTTCTTT. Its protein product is CASSLVPGGFDTEAFF.

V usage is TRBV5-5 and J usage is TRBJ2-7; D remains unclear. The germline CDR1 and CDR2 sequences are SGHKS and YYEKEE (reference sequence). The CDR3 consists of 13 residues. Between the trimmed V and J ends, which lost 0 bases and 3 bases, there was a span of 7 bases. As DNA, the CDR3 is TGTGCCAGCAGCTTGGAAGCAGTCTACGAGCAGTACTTC. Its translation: CASSLEAVYEQYF.

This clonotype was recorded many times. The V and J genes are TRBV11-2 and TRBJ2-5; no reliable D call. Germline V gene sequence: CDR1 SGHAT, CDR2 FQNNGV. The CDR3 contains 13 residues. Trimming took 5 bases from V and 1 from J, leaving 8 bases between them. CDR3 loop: CASSPRSQETQYF. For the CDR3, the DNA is TGTGCCAGCAGCCCTAGGTCCCAAGAGACCCAGTACTTC.

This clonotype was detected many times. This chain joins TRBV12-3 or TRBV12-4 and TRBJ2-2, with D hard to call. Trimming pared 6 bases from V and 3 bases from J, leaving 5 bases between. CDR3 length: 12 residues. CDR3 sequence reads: CASSTYTGELFF. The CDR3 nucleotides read TGTGCCAGCAGCACCTACACCGGGGAGCTGTTTTTT.